What follows are 14 T cell receptor beta chains derived from one specimen sequenced in a study of siplizumab effects on memory and regulatory T cells. Measured with immunoSEQ multiplex PCR; TCRdb has only the in-frame clones, and not every one. This sample has about 87,000 clones, with 75% to 90% found just once. The source material was CD4+ T cells sorted from blood. The receptors originated from a human donor in good health.

The chain combines TRBV2 with TRBJ2-3; 11 positions match TRBD2. V lost 4 bases to trimming and J lost 4 bases; unmatched junction nucleotides: 4. CDR1 SNHLY and CDR2 FYNNEI come from the germline V gene. This CDR3 comprises 15 residues. DNA of the CDR3: TGTGCCAGCAGTGGGGCTAGCGGGGGGCCAGATACGCAGTATTTT. Residues: CASSGASGGPDTQYF.

The chain uses TRBV7-9 and TRBJ2-3, with TRBD2 matching 9 bases. The CDR3 is 15 residues long. The J segment lost 6 bases and the V segment lost 3 bases, leaving 7 bases of the junction unmatched. Germline V gene lookup returns CDR1 SEHNR and CDR2 FQNEAQ (reference sequence). In DNA form, the CDR3 reads TGTGCCAGCAGCTTGAGTATAGCGGGAGCGGATACGCAGTATTTT. This gives the protein CASSLSIAGADTQYF.

This chain joins TRBV13 and TRBJ2-2; the match to TRBD2 covers 8 bases. V dropped 0 bases and J dropped 5; count of bases not matched to a gene: 8. CDR3 length: 17 amino acids. Germline-derived CDR1 and CDR2 are PRHDT and FYEKMQ (reference sequence). The CDR3 DNA is TGTGCCAGCAGCTTAGGTACTAGCGGTTATCATACCGGGGAGCTGTTTTTT. It is translated as CASSLGTSGYHTGELFF.

The chain recombines TRBV19 with TRBJ1-2; D is possibly TRBD1 (5 bases). This CDR3 is built from 15 residues. Germline CDR1 reads LNHDA; CDR2 reads SQIVND (reference sequence). V gave up 0 bases and J gave up 5 bases, with 13 bases separating them. The CDR3: CASSIDNAGIYGYTF. Here the CDR3 DNA reads TGTGCCAGTAGTATAGATAACGCAGGGATATATGGCTACACCTTC.

This clone was counted once. The J gene is TRBJ2-5, the V gene TRBV20-1; D unresolved. With 5 bases removed from V and 5 bases from J, the gap between germline ends came to 9 bases. The germline V gene encodes CDR1 DFQATT and CDR2 SNEGSKA (reference sequence). This CDR3 has 11 amino acids. CDR3 nucleotides: TGCAGTGCTCACTATGGGGAGACCCAGTACTTC. This translates into CSAHYGETQYF.

The chain links TRBV9 to TRBJ2-2, with a possible D match to TRBD2 (5 bases). This CDR3 is built from 15 residues. Trimming cost V 0 bases and J 4 bases, with 10 bases left between them. The germline CDR1 and CDR2 sequences are SGDLS and YYNGEE. The CDR3 protein is CASSVDLGVTGELFF. The CDR3 bases are TGTGCCAGCAGCGTAGACTTGGGAGTCACCGGGGAGCTGTTTTTT.

This clone has a handful of counts. CDR3: CASSQELAVKTDTQYF. In DNA form, the CDR3 reads TGCGCCAGCAGCCAGGAACTAGCGGTGAAGACAGATACGCAGTATTTT. The V and J genes are TRBV5-1 and TRBJ2-3; the match to TRBD2 covers 8 bases. The CDR3 is 16 residues long. Trimming cost V 4 bases and J 3 bases; bases outside gene matches: 10. Germline CDR1 reads SGHRS; CDR2 reads YFSETQ.

The V gene is TRBV19, the J gene TRBJ1-1; TRBD1 aligns across 8 bases. The germline V gene encodes CDR1 LNHDA and CDR2 SQIVND (reference sequence). This CDR3 spans 14 amino acids. Losses at the gene ends were 5 bases for V and 1 base for J; bases not matched to a gene: 3. In DNA, the CDR3 is TGTGCCAGTAGTTTCGGACAGGGGAACACTGAAGCTTTCTTT. It codes for CASSFGQGNTEAFF.

The rearrangement links TRBV18 to TRBJ1-2; D call uncertain. Germline-derived CDR1 and CDR2 are KGHSH and LQKENI. Trimming pared 3 bases from V and 4 bases from J, leaving 12 bases between. The CDR3 has 14 amino acids. The CDR3 protein is CASSPSNPVYGYTF. The CDR3 DNA follows: TGTGCCAGCTCACCCTCAAACCCTGTCTATGGCTACACCTTC.

Regarding this clone: A much larger clone lies one base from this, so it may be a read error. V is TRBV5-1 and J is TRBJ2-3, with no clear D. Germline V gene lookup returns CDR1 SGHRS and CDR2 YFSETQ. Trimming removed 0 bases at V and 3 bases at J, with 5 bases between. The CDR3 is 13 residues long. CDR3 sequence (DNA): TGCGCCAGCAGCTTGGCCAAAACAGATACGCAGTATTTT. The encoded protein is CASSLAKTDTQYF.

The CDR3 protein is CASIQGLQETQYF. In nucleotides, the CDR3 is TGTGCCAGCATCCAGGGTCTCCAAGAGACCCAGTACTTC. The rearrangement uses TRBV6-1 and TRBJ2-5, with a tentative D call TRBD1 (5 bases). The germline CDR1 and CDR2 sequences are MNHNS and SASEGT. V gave up 7 bases and J gave up 1 base, with 10 bases separating them. The CDR3 consists of 13 residues.

V is TRBV4-3 and J is TRBJ2-1; D may be TRBD2 (6 bases). The V gene lost 0 bases and the J gene lost 5 bases, with 8 bases spanning the gap. The germline V gene encodes CDR1 LGHNA and CDR2 YSLEER. The CDR3 is made up of 14 amino acids. The CDR3 DNA reads TGCGCCAGCAGCCAAGATACTAGCAACAATGAGCAGTTCTTC. Translating it yields CASSQDTSNNEQFF.

CDR3 DNA: TGTGCCAGCATTGCGGGAAATACAGATACGCAGTATTTT. Translating it yields CASIAGNTDTQYF. This chain uses TRBV7-9 with TRBJ2-3; D is perhaps TRBD2 (6 bases). This CDR3 comprises 13 residues. The germline gives CDR1 SEHNR, CDR2 FQNEAQ (reference sequence). The V end was cut by 7 bases, the J end by 3 bases, with 11 bases between.

This clone was seen only once. The chain employs TRBV7-2 and TRBJ2-1, with a tentative D call TRBD2 (6 bases). V gave up 2 bases and J gave up 1 base, with 9 bases separating them. Looked up from germline, CDR1 is SGHTA and CDR2 is FQGNSA. CDR3 length: 15 amino acids. The CDR3 nucleotides read TGTGCCAGCAGCTTATCCAGCGGGTCCTACAATGAGCAGTTCTTC. Protein sequence: CASSLSSGSYNEQFF.